This TCR beta chain was identified in a study of CD8+ T cells in alopecia areata. CDR3 length equals 12 residues. V dropped 1 base and J dropped 9 bases, with 7 bases sitting between them. Germline assignment: CDR1 SEHNR and CDR2 FQNEAQ (reference sequence). cDNA serving as the sequencing template came from extracted, reverse transcribed RNA. Measured with immunoSEQ multiplex PCR; TCRdb has only the in-frame clones, and not every one. This repertoire shows hundreds of thousands of clones, approximately 61% found once; its top ten account for around 1.2%. The sample was CD4+ T cells sorted from blood, taken at week 0. The TCR comes from a human donor with alopecia areata. The rearrangement joins TRBV7-9 to TRBJ2-1; D perhaps matches TRBD2 (6 bases). The CDR3 region is CASSLVSGEQFF. The CDR3 DNA is TGTGCCAGCAGCTTAGTTAGCGGTGAGCAGTTCTTC.